The 21 T cell receptor beta chains given below trace back to one sample, sequenced in a study of T cell responses to AZD1222 COVID-19 vaccine. Generated by immunoSEQ multiplex PCR, the TCRdb table keeps only in-frame clones and is missing some. The table has roughly 34,000 clones, about 89% seen once. This sample comprised peripheral blood, obtained on day 0 of AZD1222 vaccination. The receptor set was obtained from an adult in good health.

The chain has TRBV18 and TRBJ2-7, with 8 bases identical to TRBD2. The CDR3 loop spans 16 amino acids. Germline values: CDR1 KGHSH, CDR2 LQKENI. V shed 2 bases and J 3 bases; nucleotides not matched to a gene: 9. For the CDR3, the DNA is TGTGCCAGCTCACCAGGAAGAGCGGGAGTTCGCTACGAGCAGTACTTC. This codes for CASSPGRAGVRYEQYF.

This clone was seen only a few times. The chain employs TRBV7-9 and TRBJ2-7, with a possible D match to TRBD2 (6 bases). Germline CDR1 reads SEHNR; CDR2 reads FQNEAQ (reference sequence). The CDR3 is 15 amino acids. Trimming shortened V by 9 bases and J by 4 bases, and 22 bases separated the two germline ends. The CDR3 loop is CASQSGTSHIYEQYF. CDR3 in DNA: TGTGCCAGTCAATCGGGCACTAGCCATATTTACGAGCAGTACTTC.

The chain employs TRBV10-3 and TRBJ2-1, with D possibly matching TRBD2 (6 bases). V was clipped by 2 bases and J by 11 bases, with 10 bases between them. The CDR3 contains 12 residues. The germline gives CDR1 ENHRY, CDR2 SYGVKD. The CDR3 sequence: CAISETSIQQFF. In nucleotides, the CDR3 is TGTGCCATCAGTGAGACTAGCATTCAGCAGTTCTTC.

The V gene is TRBV28, the J gene TRBJ1-3; D not certain. Germline V gives CDR1 MDHEN, CDR2 SYDVKM. The CDR3 has 13 residues. V was shortened by 4 bases and J by 8 bases, with 12 bases between the two germline ends. CDR3 nucleotides: TGTGCCAGCAGTTCTGGGATTGGGGACACCATATATTTT. Translating gives CASSSGIGDTIYF.

The chain links TRBV3-1 (or the pseudogene TRBV3-2) to TRBJ2-7, with D unclear. The CDR3 has 12 amino acids. Trimming took 0 bases from V and 6 from J, leaving 6 bases between them. The germline V gene encodes CDR1 LGHDT and CDR2 YNNKEL (reference sequence). CDR3 sequence reads: CASSQDFGEQYF. CDR3 nucleotide sequence: TGTGCCAGCAGCCAAGATTTTGGCGAGCAGTACTTC.

J is TRBJ2-1 and V is TRBV24-1; the match to TRBD2 covers 11 bases. Germline loops: CDR1 KGHDR, CDR2 SFDVKD. This CDR3 contains 17 residues. V lost 4 bases to trimming and J lost 5 bases; unmatched junction nucleotides: 9. Written as DNA, the CDR3 is TGTGCCACCAGTGACCCGTCCGGGACTAGCGGTGACAATGAGCAGTTCTTC. The encoded protein is CATSDPSGTSGDNEQFF.

There are a few counts of this clone. The V and J genes are TRBV6-4 and TRBJ2-2; unclear D gene. Between the trimmed V and J ends, which lost 2 bases and 5 bases, there was a span of 6 bases. Per the germline V gene, CDR1 is MRHNA and CDR2 is SNTAGT. The CDR3 contains 13 residues. The CDR3 sequence is CASSDQETGELFF. CDR3 DNA sequence: TGTGCCAGCAGTGACCAAGAGACCGGGGAGCTGTTTTTT.

The V call is TRBV7-6, the J call TRBJ2-5, with 8 bases matching TRBD2. The CDR3 covers 16 residues. V shed 5 bases and J 3 bases; nucleotides not matched to a gene: 11. The germline gives CDR1 SGHVS, CDR2 FNYEAQ. CDR3 coding DNA: TGTGCCAGCAGCCTCGGGGGCGGGGGGCACAAAGAGACCCAGTACTTC. Encoded protein: CASSLGGGGHKETQYF.

This chain joins TRBV6-5 and TRBJ1-2; TRBD1 matches 7 bases. Germline V lookup: CDR1 MNHEY, CDR2 SVGAGI. V shed 10 bases and J 4 bases; nucleotides not matched to a gene: 9. The CDR3 length is 13 residues. Here the CDR3 reads CATETGPGYGYTF. CDR3 DNA sequence: TGTGCCACCGAGACAGGGCCGGGCTATGGCTACACCTTC.

V and J are TRBV6-5 and TRBJ2-3, with D unresolved. Germline CDR1 is MNHEY and CDR2 is SVGAGI. The CDR3 spans 13 residues. V dropped 6 bases and J dropped 1 base, with 8 bases sitting between them. In DNA, the CDR3 is TGTGCCAGCAGAGGACCCGGCACAGATACGCAGTATTTT. Translating gives CASRGPGTDTQYF.

The CDR3 sequence: CASSLGRQGHYGYTF. CDR3 DNA sequence: TGTGCCAGCAGCTTAGGCCGCCAGGGACACTATGGCTACACCTTC. V is TRBV13 and J is TRBJ1-2, with D possibly TRBD1 on 5 matching bases. The CDR3 is made up of 15 amino acids. Germline lookup yields CDR1 PRHDT and CDR2 FYEKMQ (reference sequence). Trimming left V 0 bases short and J 3 bases short, with 11 bases between. The full variable domain, with the rest looked up from reference TRBV13 and TRBJ1-2, is AAGVIQSPRHLIKEKRETATLKCYPIPRHDTVYWYQQGPGQDPQFLISFYEKMQSDKGSIPDRFSAQQFSDYHSELNMSSLELGDSALYFCASSLGRQGHYGYTFGSGTRLTVV.

The chain employs TRBV5-1 and TRBJ1-1; D is undetermined. This CDR3 is 14 amino acids long. Trimming pared 0 bases from V and 4 bases from J, leaving 10 bases between. Germline V gives CDR1 SGHRS, CDR2 YFSETQ. The CDR3 protein is CASSLGRVGTEAFF. CDR3 bases: TGCGCCAGCAGCTTGGGGCGGGTGGGCACTGAAGCTTTCTTT. The whole variable domain, remainder taken from reference TRBV5-1 and TRBJ1-1, is KAGVTQTPRYLIKTRGQQVTLSCSPISGHRSVSWYQQTPGQGLQFLFEYFSETQRNKGNFPGRFSGRQFSNSRSEMNVSTLELGDSALYLCASSLGRVGTEAFFGQGTRLTVV.

The chain links TRBV28 to TRBJ2-1, with 11 bases aligning to TRBD2. After removal of 3 bases from V and 7 bases from J, the junction contained 5 bases not matched to a gene. Per germline, CDR1 MDHEN and CDR2 SYDVKM. The CDR3 is 15 amino acids. The CDR3 sequence is CASSFGLAGGNEQFF. The CDR3 DNA is TGTGCCAGCAGTTTTGGTCTAGCGGGAGGAAATGAGCAGTTCTTC.

This chain connects TRBV6-4 to TRBJ2-3, with TRBD1 matching over 8 bases. The V gene end was trimmed by 6 bases and the J gene end by 5 bases; junction bases not matched to a gene: 7. This CDR3 region has 14 residues. The germline gives CDR1 MRHNA, CDR2 SNTAGT. CDR3 nucleotides: TGTGCCAGCAGCCCAAGACAGGGGAAAGATACGCAGTATTTT. The encoded protein is CASSPRQGKDTQYF.

The rearrangement links TRBV11-2 to TRBJ2-3; D is uncertain. V was pared by 1 base and J by 7 bases, with 6 bases between. The CDR3 consists of 12 residues. In germline, CDR1 is SGHAT, CDR2 FQNNGV. CDR3 sequence reads: CASSLGANTQYF. CDR3 bases: TGTGCCAGCAGCTTAGGCGCCAATACGCAGTATTTT.

The V call is TRBV10-1, the J call TRBJ1-1; D gene ambiguous. Trimming left V 4 bases short and J 0 bases short, with 15 bases between. The CDR3 has 16 amino acids. The V gene's germline CDR1 is WNHNN and CDR2 SYGVQD (reference sequence). The CDR3 loop is CASSARRGLMNTEAFF. CDR3 in DNA: TGCGCCAGCAGTGCGAGGAGAGGGTTAATGAACACTGAAGCTTTCTTT.

This clone turned up a few times. The chain has TRBV30 and TRBJ2-7; TRBD2 is a possible D gene (5 bases). The V end was cut by 2 bases, the J end by 6 bases, with 26 bases between. Germline V gene lookup returns CDR1 GTSNPN and CDR2 SVGIG (reference sequence). The CDR3 has 17 amino acids. The CDR3 region has the DNA TGTGCCTGGAGTCTACGAGAGGGCGGGTGGGATGGTAGCGAGCAGTACTTC. Amino acids: CAWSLREGGWDGSEQYF.

This clone was found a few times. V gene TRBV6-2 or TRBV6-3 combines with J gene TRBJ1-5; TRBD1 aligns across 8 bases. The CDR3 covers 18 residues. V lost 2 bases, J lost 4 bases, and 13 bases stayed unmatched. Germline V gene sequence: CDR1 MNHEY, CDR2 SVGEGT. The DNA of the CDR3 is TGTGCCAGCAGTTACGATAGCACAGGGGGGTATTGGAATCAGCCCCAGCATTTT. Translated, it gives CASSYDSTGGYWNQPQHF.

V and J are TRBV13 and TRBJ1-4; D perhaps matches TRBD1 (5 bases). The CDR3 sequence is 13 residues long. The V gene lost 8 bases and the J gene lost 8 bases, with 15 bases spanning the gap. The germline CDR1 and CDR2 sequences are PRHDT and FYEKMQ (reference sequence). CDR3 nucleotides: TGTGCCAGCCGGGGACTGGGGAGAGAAAAACTGTTTTTT. Translated, it gives CASRGLGREKLFF.

V is TRBV5-6 and J is TRBJ2-3, with D perhaps matching TRBD1 or TRBD2 (6 bases each). Germline V gene data show CDR1 as SGHDT and CDR2 as YYEEEE. The CDR3 runs 17 residues. The germline V and J ends were trimmed by 4 bases and 4 bases, with 22 bases remaining between them. DNA for the CDR3: TGTGCCAGCAGCATGGAGGGAACAGGGACACGGCCAGATACGCAGTATTTT. Translated, it gives CASSMEGTGTRPDTQYF. The whole variable domain, remainder taken from reference TRBV5-6 and TRBJ2-3, is DAGVTQSPTHLIKTRGQQVTLRCSPKSGHDTVSWYQQALGQGPQFIFQYYEEEERQRGNFPDRFSGHQFPNYSSELNVNALLLGDSALYLCASSMEGTGTRPDTQYFGPGTRLTVL.

The genes are TRBV7-8 and TRBJ2-3, with 8 bases lining up with TRBD2. Trimming at V came to 5 bases and at J to 4 bases, leaving 14 bases not matched to a gene. Germline V gene data show CDR1 as SGHVS and CDR2 as FQNEAQ. The CDR3 length is 17 residues. The DNA for the CDR3 is TGTGCCAGCAGCACAAAATTAAGCGGGAGTTACGCAGATACGCAGTATTTT. Translated: CASSTKLSGSYADTQYF.